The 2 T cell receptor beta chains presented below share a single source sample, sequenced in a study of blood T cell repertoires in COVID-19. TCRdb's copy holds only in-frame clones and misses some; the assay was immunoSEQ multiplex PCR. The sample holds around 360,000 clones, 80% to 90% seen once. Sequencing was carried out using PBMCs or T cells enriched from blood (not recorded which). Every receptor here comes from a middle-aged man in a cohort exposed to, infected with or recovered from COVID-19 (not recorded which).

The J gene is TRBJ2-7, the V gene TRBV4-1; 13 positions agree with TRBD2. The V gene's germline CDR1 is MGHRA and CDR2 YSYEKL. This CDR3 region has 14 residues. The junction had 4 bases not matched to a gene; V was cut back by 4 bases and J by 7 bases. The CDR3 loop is CASSLGLAGEEQYF. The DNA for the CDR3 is TGCGCCAGCAGCCTAGGACTAGCGGGAGAAGAGCAGTACTTC.

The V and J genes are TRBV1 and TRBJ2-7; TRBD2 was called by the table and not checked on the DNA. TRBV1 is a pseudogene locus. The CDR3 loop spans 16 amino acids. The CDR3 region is CTSSRTATSGDYEQYF. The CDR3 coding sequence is TGCACCAGCAGCCGAACCGCGACTAGCGGGGATTACGAGCAGTACTTC.